These 2 T cell receptor beta chains came from one sample sequenced in a study of blood T cell repertoires in COVID-19. Measured with immunoSEQ multiplex PCR; TCRdb has only the in-frame clones, and not every one. Of 200,000 to 250,000 clones listed, roughly 89% are singletons. The sequenced sample was PBMCs or T cells enriched from blood (not recorded which). Source of these receptors: a man aged 25-45 years who had been exposed to COVID-19.

V and J are TRBV7-2 and TRBJ2-3, with D unresolved. Germline CDR1 and CDR2: SGHTA and FQGNSA. The V end lost 5 bases, the J end lost 0 bases, and 9 bases lay between the germline ends. This CDR3 region has 14 residues. CDR3 nucleotides: TGTGCCAGCAGCCGCGGCTTGAGCACAGATACGCAGTATTTT. Residues: CASSRGLSTDTQYF. Using reference TRBV7-2 and TRBJ2-3 for the parts outside the CDR3, the full variable domain is GAGVSQSPSNKVTEKGKDVELRCDPISGHTALYWYRQSLGQGLEFLIYFQGNSAPDKSGLPSDRFSAERTGGSVSTLTIQRTQQEDSAVYLCASSRGLSTDTQYFGPGTRLTVL.

The chain links TRBV10-1 to TRBJ2-3; weak D call: TRBD1 (5 bases). Per the germline V gene, CDR1 is WNHNN and CDR2 is SYGVQD (reference sequence). This CDR3 contains 15 residues. V lost 7 bases, J lost 3 bases, and 17 bases lay in between. CDR3 bases: TGCGCCAGCAAACTCCAGGGCCTCTCTACAGATACGCAGTATTTT. Translation: CASKLQGLSTDTQYF.